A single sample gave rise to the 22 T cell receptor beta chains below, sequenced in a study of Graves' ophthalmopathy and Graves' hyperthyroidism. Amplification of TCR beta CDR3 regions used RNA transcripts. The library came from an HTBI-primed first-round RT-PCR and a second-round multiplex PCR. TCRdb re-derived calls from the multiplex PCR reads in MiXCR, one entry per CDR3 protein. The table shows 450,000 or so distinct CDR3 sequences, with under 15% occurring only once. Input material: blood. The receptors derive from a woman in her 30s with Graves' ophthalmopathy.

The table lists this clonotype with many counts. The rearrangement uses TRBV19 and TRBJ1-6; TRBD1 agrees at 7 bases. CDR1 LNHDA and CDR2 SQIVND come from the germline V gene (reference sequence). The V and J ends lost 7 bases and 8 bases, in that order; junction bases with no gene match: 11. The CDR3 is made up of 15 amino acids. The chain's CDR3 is CASTSRQGRDSPLHF. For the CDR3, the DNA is TGTGCCAGTACCTCTAGACAGGGAAGGGATTCACCCCTCCACTTT.

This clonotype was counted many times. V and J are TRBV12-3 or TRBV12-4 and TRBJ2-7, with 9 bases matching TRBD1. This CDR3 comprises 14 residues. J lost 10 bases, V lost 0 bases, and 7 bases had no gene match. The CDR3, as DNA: TGTGCCAGCAGTTTAGCGGCGGGACAGGGTAATCAGTACTTC. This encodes CASSLAAGQGNQYF.

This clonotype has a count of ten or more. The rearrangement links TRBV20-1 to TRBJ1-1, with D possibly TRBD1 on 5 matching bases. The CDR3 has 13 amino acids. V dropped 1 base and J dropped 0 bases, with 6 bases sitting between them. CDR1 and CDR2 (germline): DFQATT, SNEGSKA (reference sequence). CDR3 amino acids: CSARGTLNTEAFF. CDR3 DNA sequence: TGCAGTGCTAGAGGGACACTGAACACTGAAGCTTTCTTT.

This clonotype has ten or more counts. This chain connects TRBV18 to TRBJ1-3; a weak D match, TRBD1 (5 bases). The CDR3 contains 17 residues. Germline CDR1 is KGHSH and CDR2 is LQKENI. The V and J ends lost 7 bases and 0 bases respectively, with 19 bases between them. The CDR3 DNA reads TGTGCCAGCTTGCAAAAGGGGATTCGGAGCTCTGGAAACACCATATATTTT. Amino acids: CASLQKGIRSSGNTIYF.

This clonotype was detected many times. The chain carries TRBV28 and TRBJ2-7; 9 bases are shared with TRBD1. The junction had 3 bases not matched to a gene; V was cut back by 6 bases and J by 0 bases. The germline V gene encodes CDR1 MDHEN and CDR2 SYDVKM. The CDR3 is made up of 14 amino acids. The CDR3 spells CASRWDRDSYEQYF. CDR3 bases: TGTGCCAGCAGGTGGGACAGGGACTCCTACGAGCAGTACTTC.

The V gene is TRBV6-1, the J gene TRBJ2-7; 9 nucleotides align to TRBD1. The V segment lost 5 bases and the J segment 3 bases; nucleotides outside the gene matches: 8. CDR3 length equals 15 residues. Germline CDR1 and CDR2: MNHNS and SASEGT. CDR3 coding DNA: TGTGCCAGCAGTCGAAAGTGGGACAGGGACTACGAGCAGTACGTC. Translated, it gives CASSRKWDRDYEQYV.

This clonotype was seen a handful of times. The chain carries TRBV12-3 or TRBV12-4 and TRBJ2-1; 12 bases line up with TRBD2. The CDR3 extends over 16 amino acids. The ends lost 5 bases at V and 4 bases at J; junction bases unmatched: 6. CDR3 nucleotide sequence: TGTGCCAGCAGTCCCCTGACTAGCGGGAGTTACAATGAGCAGTTCTTC. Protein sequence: CASSPLTSGSYNEQFF.

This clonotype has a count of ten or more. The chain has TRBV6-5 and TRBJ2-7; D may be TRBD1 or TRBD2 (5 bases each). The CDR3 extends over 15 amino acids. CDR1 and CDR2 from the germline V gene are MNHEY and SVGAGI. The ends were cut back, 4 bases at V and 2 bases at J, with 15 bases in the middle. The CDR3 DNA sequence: TGTGCCAGCAGTTCCGTCGGTGGGGGACCCTACGAGCAGTACTTC. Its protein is CASSSVGGGPYEQYF.

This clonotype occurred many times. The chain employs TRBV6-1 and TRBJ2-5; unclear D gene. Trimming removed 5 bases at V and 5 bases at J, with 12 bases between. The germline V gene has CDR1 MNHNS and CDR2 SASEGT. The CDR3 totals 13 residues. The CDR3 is CASSPLDVETQYF. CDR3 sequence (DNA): TGTGCCAGCAGTCCCTTGGATGTCGAGACCCAGTACTTC.

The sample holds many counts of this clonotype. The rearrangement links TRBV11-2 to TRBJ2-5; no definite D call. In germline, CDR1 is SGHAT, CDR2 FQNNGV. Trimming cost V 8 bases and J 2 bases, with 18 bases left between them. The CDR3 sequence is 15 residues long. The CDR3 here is CASLPIPRRQETQYF. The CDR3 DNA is TGTGCCAGCCTCCCCATCCCGCGGAGACAAGAGACCCAGTACTTC.

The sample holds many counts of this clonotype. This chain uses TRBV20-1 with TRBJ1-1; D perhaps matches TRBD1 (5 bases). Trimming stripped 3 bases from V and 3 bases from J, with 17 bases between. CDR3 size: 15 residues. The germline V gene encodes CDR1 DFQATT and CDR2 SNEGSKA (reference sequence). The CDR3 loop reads CSARGVQRRDTEAFF. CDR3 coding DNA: TGCAGTGCTAGGGGGGTACAAAGGAGGGACACTGAAGCTTTCTTT.

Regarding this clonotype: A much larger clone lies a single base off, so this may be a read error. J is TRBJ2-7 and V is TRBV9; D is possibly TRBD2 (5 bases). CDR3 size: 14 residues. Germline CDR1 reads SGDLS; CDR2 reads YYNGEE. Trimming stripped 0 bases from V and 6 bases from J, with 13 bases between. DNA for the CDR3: TGTGCCAGCAGCGTAGACGGACTGCTATTCGAGCAGTACTTC. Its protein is CASSVDGLLFEQYF.

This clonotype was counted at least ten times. The CDR3 region has the DNA TGTGCCAGCAGTTACTCCGGGTTTTTGGGCACTGAAGCTTTCTTT. Its protein is CASSYSGFLGTEAFF. V gene TRBV6-5 combines with J gene TRBJ1-1; D remains unclear. The CDR3 is 15 residues long. The V gene's germline CDR1 is MNHEY and CDR2 SVGAGI. Trimming removed 0 bases at V and 4 bases at J, with 12 bases between.

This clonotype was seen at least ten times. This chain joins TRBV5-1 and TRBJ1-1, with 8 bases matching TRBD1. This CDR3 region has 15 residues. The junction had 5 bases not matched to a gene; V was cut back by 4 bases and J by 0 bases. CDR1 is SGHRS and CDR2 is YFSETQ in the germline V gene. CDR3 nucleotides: TGCGCCAGCAGCCTTCGGGACAGGATGAACACTGAAGCTTTCTTT. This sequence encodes CASSLRDRMNTEAFF.

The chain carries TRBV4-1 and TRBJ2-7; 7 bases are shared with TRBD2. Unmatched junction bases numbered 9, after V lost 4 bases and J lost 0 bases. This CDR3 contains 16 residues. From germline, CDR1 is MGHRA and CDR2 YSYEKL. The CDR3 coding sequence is TGCGCCAGCAGCCCCCAGGCCAGCGGGACCTCCTACGAGCAGTACTTC. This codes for CASSPQASGTSYEQYF.

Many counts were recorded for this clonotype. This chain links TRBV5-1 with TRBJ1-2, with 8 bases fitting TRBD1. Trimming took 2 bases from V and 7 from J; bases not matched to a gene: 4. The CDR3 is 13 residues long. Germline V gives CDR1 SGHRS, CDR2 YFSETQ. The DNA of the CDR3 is TGCGCCAGCAGCTTTACAGGGGGGTTTGGCTACACCTTC. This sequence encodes CASSFTGGFGYTF.

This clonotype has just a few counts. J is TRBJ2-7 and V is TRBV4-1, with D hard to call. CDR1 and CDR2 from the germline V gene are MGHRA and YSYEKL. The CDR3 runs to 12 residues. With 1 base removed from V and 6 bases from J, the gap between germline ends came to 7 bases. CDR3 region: CASSQGVSEQYF. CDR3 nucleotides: TGCGCCAGCAGCCAAGGGGTCAGCGAGCAGTACTTC.

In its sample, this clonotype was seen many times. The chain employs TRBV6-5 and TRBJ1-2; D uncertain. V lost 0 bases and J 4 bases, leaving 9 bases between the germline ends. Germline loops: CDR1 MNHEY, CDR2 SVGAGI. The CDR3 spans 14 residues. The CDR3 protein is CASSYSSGAYGYTF. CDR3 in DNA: TGTGCCAGCAGTTACTCTTCGGGCGCCTATGGCTACACCTTC.

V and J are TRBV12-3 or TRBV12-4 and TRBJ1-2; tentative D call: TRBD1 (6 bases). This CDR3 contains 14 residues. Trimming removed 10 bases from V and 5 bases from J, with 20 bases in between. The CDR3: CATSVAGVGYGYTF. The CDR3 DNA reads TGTGCCACTTCTGTCGCAGGGGTTGGGTATGGCTACACCTTC.

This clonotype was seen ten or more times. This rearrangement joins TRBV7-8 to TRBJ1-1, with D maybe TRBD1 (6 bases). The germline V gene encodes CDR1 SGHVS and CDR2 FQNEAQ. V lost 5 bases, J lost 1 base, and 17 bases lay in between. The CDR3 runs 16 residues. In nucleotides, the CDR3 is TGTGCCAGCAGCCCAAGGGACACATACCCGAACACTGAAGCTTTCTTT. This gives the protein CASSPRDTYPNTEAFF.

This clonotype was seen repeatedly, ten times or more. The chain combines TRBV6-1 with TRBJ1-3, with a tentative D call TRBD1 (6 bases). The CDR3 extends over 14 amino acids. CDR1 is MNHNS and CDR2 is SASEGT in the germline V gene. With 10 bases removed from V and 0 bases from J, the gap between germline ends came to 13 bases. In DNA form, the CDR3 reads TGTGCCACCAGGGGCCTACTCTCTGGAAACACCATATATTTT. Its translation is CATRGLLSGNTIYF.

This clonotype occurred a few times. The CDR3 sequence: CASSLRLAGTIFTDTQYF. The CDR3 DNA is TGTGCCAGCAGCTTAAGACTAGCGGGGACGATCTTCACAGATACGCAGTATTTT. The rearrangement links TRBV5-6 to TRBJ2-3, with 11 bases lining up with TRBD2. Germline trimming cut 2 bases from V and 2 bases from J; bases unmatched to any gene: 10. From germline, CDR1 is SGHDT and CDR2 YYEEEE. The CDR3 contains 18 residues.